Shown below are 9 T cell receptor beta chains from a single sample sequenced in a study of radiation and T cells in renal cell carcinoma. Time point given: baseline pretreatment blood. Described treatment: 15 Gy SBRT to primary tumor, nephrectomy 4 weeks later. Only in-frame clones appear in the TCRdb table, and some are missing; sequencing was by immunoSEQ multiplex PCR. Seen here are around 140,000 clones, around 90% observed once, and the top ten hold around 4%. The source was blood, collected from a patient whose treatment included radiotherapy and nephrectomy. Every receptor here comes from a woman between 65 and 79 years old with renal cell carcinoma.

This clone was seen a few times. The CDR3 coding sequence is TGCGCCAGCAGCCCAGGGCCGCAGGGGGGCGCAGGCCTTAATGAAAAACTGTTTTTT. Translated, it gives CASSPGPQGGAGLNEKLFF. V and J are TRBV4-1 and TRBJ1-4; 7 bases align to TRBD1. Trimming removed 4 bases from V and 4 bases from J; junction bases left unmatched: 18. The CDR3 extends over 19 amino acids. Germline V gene data show CDR1 as MGHRA and CDR2 as YSYEKL.

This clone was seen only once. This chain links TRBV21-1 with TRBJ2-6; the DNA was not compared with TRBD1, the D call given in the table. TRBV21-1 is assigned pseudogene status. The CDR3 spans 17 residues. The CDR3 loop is CASSSQGAYSGANVLTF. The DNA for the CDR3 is TGTGCCAGCAGCAGTCAGGGGGCATACTCTGGGGCCAACGTCCTGACTTTC.

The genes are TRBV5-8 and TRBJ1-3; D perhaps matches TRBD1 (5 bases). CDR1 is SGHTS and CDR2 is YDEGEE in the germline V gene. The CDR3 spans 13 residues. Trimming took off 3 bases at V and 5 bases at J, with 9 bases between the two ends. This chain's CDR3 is CASSSGTRNTIYF. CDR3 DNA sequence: TGTGCCAGCAGCTCCGGGACGAGAAACACCATATATTTT.

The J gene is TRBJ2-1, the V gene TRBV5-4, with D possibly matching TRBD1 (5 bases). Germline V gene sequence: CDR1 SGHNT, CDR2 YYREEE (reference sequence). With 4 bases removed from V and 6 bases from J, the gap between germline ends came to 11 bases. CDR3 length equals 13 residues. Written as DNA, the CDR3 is TGTGCCAGCAGCCTCCCCCAGGGCAATGAGCAGTTCTTC. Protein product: CASSLPQGNEQFF.

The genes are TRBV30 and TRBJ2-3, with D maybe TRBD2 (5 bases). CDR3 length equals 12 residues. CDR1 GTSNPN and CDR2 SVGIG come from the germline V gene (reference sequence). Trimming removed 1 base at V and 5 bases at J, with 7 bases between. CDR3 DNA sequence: TGTGCCTGGAGTGACCGGGGAGATACGCAGTATTTT. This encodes CAWSDRGDTQYF.

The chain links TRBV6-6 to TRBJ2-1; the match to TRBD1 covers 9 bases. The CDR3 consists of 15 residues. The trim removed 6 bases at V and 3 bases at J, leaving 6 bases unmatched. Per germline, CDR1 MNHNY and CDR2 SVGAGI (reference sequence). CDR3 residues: CASRAGDRDYNEQFF. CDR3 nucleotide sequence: TGTGCCAGCAGGGCCGGGGACAGGGACTACAATGAGCAGTTCTTC.

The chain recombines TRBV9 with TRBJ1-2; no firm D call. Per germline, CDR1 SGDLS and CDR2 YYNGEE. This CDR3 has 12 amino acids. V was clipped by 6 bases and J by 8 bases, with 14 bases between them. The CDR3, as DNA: TGTGCCAGCAATCGACTGACGGGAGGCTACACCTTC. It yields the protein CASNRLTGGYTF.

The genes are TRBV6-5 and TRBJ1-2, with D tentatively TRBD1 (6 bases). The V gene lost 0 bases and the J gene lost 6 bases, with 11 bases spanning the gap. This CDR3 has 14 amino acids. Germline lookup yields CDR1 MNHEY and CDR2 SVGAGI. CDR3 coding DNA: TGTGCCAGCAGTTACTCCCGGGACATAAATGGCTACACCTTC. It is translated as CASSYSRDINGYTF.

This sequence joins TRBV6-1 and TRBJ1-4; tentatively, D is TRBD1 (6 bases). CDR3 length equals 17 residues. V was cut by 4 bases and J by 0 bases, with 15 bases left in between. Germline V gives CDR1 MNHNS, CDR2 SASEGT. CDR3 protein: CASSVTLRTATNEKLFF. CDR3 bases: TGTGCCAGCAGTGTAACCCTCAGGACAGCAACTAATGAAAAACTGTTTTTT.